What follows describes a single TCR beta chain. Antigen specificity is unknown. CDR3 size: 14 residues. Germline V gene sequence: CDR1 LGHDT, CDR2 YNNKEL (reference sequence). These data originate in a study of CXCR3-negative and CXCR3-positive naive CD8 T cells. Broader study findings: Most assays used freshly isolated PBMCs, as cryopreservation partially reduced CXCR3.

Each TRB cDNA library was prepared by 5' RACE (with UMI labels). TCRdb re-called the 5' RACE reads; every CDR3 protein appears as one record, without DNA. This sample's clone table lists some 6,000 distinct CDR3 sequences. V gene TRBV3-1 combines with J gene TRBJ2-7; the TRBD2 assignment by TCRdb is unverifiable without DNA. Material for sequencing was naive CXCR3- CD8+ T cells from blood. Subset in this sample: CD45RO-CCR7+CD27+CD95- naive CD8+ T cells lacking CXCR3 (TNR3-). This clonotype originated in a human donor in good health. Some clones in this sample may be carry-over from other donors' samples. CDR3 protein: CASSQGGGAHEQYF.